This entry is about one T cell receptor (beta chain). This entry comes from a study of blood T cell repertoires in COVID-19. Study as a whole: Samples taken during acute and convalescent COVID-19 were collected in the United States, Italy and Spain.

Authors' data handling: Amplified reference gene primers provided the basis for estimating nucleated cell counts. The protocol was immunoSEQ multiplex PCR, while the TCRdb copy is restricted to in-frame clones and leaves out a portion. The V and J calls and the clone size are those of that table, but D and trimming were determined from the DNA. This sample has more than 95,000 clones; roughly four fifths occur once, and the top ten carry about 18%. With 0 bases removed from V and 3 bases from J, the gap between germline ends came to 15 bases. Germline-derived CDR1 and CDR2 are SGHRS and YFSETQ. The CDR3 spans 16 residues. The Seattle patients joined while their infection was active and were tracked longitudinally afterward.

This chain links TRBV5-1 with TRBJ1-1; perhaps TRBD1 as D (5 bases). Material for sequencing was peripheral blood. This clonotype originated in a man younger than 40 with COVID-19, enrolled during active disease. CDR3 region: CASSLVFYGGDTEAFF. The CDR3 bases are TGCGCCAGCAGCTTGGTTTTTTATGGGGGGGACACTGAAGCTTTCTTT.